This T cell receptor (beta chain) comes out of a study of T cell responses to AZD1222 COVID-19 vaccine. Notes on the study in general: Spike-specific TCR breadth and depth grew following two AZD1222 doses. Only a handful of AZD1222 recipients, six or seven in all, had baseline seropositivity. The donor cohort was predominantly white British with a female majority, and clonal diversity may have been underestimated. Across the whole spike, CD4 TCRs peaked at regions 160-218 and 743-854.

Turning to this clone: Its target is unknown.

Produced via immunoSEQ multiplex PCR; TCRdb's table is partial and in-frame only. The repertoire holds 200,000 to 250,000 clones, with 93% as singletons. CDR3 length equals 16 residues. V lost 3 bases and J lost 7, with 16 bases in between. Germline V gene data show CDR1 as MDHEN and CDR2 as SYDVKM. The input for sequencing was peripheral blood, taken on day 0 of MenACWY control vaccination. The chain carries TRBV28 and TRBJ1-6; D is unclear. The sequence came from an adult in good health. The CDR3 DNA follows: TGTGCCAGCAGTTTGGGTGGAGTTTTACGGAATTCACCCCTCCACTTT. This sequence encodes CASSLGGVLRNSPLHF. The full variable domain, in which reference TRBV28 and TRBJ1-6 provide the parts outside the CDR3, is DVKVTQSSRYLVKRTGEKVFLECVQDMDHENMFWYRQDPGLGLRLIYFSYDVKMKEKGDIPEGYSVSREKKERFSLILESASTNQTSMYLCASSLGGVLRNSPLHFGNGTRLTVT.